The following is a T cell receptor beta chain sequence with its context. The sample belongs to a study of Ad26.COV2.S vaccination and SARS-CoV-2 variants. Overall study: Donor participated within the Ad26.COV2.S arm of the COV1001 trial.

The CDR3 extends over 13 amino acids. Germline CDR1 SQVTM, CDR2 ANQGSEA. V lost 5 bases and J lost 1, with 11 bases in between. Sample treatment: about 20 received Ad26.COV2.S at low or high dose, single or two shots; several received placebo; per-sample allocation not given. The investigators took samples on day 63 after the first vaccine or placebo injection. Sequenced by immunoSEQ multiplex PCR; TCRdb stores in-frame clones only, minus some. The sample yields a few hundred thousand clones, around 88% seen once. The receptor's source is a person aged 18-65 years who received the Ad26.COV2.S COVID-19 vaccine or a placebo. The chain uses TRBV29-1 and TRBJ1-1; D is perhaps TRBD1 (6 bases). The sequencing here drew on peripheral blood, taken in a trial of Ad26.COV2.S vaccine versus placebo. CDR3 amino acids: CSVRRTENTEAFF. The CDR3 DNA reads as TGCAGCGTTCGCAGGACAGAGAACACTGAAGCTTTCTTT.